Following are 23 T cell receptor beta chains from one sample sequenced in a study of shared clonotypes between healthy human individuals. TCRdb's table, derived via immunoSEQ multiplex PCR, lists solely in-frame clones and lacks some. The sample includes 850,000 to 1,200,000 clones, about 75% seen only once; the top ten take approximately 1.5%. Sequenced input: memory CD4+ T cells sorted from blood. Subset in this sample: CD45RA-negative fraction. The source of these receptors is a man in his late teens or twenties in good health.

J is TRBJ1-1 and V is TRBV5-6; 10 positions agree with TRBD1. Germline loops: CDR1 SGHDT, CDR2 YYEEEE. The CDR3 extends over 16 amino acids. The J segment lost 4 bases and the V segment lost 2 bases, leaving 8 bases of the junction unmatched. CDR3 nucleotide sequence: TGTGCCAGCAGCTTTAGCTGGGGACAGGGGAGCACTGAAGCTTTCTTT. It specifies CASSFSWGQGSTEAFF.

This clone has just one count. The V call is TRBV6-6, the J call TRBJ2-3; 8 bases align to TRBD2. V lost 6 bases and J lost 1; bases outside the gene matches: 3. Germline loops: CDR1 MNHNY, CDR2 SVGAGI (reference sequence). The CDR3 consists of 14 residues. Written as DNA, the CDR3 is TGTGCCAGCAGGACTAGCGCGGGCACAGATACGCAGTATTTT. Encoded protein: CASRTSAGTDTQYF.

This chain links TRBV18 with TRBJ2-7, with a possible D match to TRBD2 (6 bases). Germline CDR1 reads KGHSH; CDR2 reads LQKENI. The CDR3 covers 14 residues. Trimming stripped 1 base from V and 6 bases from J, with 13 bases between. The CDR3 here is CASSPQGGDSEQYF. CDR3 sequence (DNA): TGTGCCAGCTCACCACAAGGAGGGGATAGCGAGCAGTACTTC.

The rearrangement links TRBV7-9 to TRBJ1-6; a possible D gene is TRBD1 (5 bases). The V gene's germline CDR1 is SEHNR and CDR2 FQNEAQ (reference sequence). V lost 5 bases to trimming and J lost 4 bases, with 12 bases between them. The CDR3 runs 15 residues. The CDR3 is CASSPTGEYNSPLHF. CDR3 DNA sequence: TGTGCCAGCAGCCCTACGGGGGAATATAATTCACCCCTCCACTTT.

This clone was counted a few times. The chain is built from TRBV9 and TRBJ1-1; 11 bases align to TRBD1. V was clipped by 3 bases and J by 5 bases; unmatched bases: 12. The germline gives CDR1 SGDLS, CDR2 YYNGEE. The CDR3 loop spans 17 amino acids. The CDR3 DNA reads as TGTGCCAGCAGCGCGACCGGACAGGGGGCCTCGTGGACTGAAGCTTTCTTT. Protein: CASSATGQGASWTEAFF.

The chain has TRBV10-1 and TRBJ2-1; no clear D gene. V was pared by 3 bases and J by 8 bases, with 14 bases between. The CDR3 spans 14 residues. Germline loops: CDR1 WNHNN, CDR2 SYGVQD (reference sequence). CDR3 coding DNA: TGCGCCAGCAGTGATCTACCAGAGTTGGATGAGCAGTTCTTC. Translated, it gives CASSDLPELDEQFF.

This clone was observed once. A far larger clone is a single base away, which makes a read error likely. Other DNA sequences in this sample translate to the same CDR3. The chain carries TRBV5-4 and TRBJ1-6; D remains unclear. The CDR3 consists of 13 residues. Trimming removed 0 bases at V and 8 bases at J, with 6 bases between. Germline assignment: CDR1 SGHNT and CDR2 YYREEE (reference sequence). This CDR3 reads CASSLGQYSPLHF. The CDR3 DNA follows: TGTGCCAGCAGCTTGGGGCAGTATTCACCCCTCCACTTT.

Concerning this clone: Within the sample, other DNA sequences also encode this same CDR3. The V and J genes are TRBV2 and TRBJ1-1; unclear D gene. CDR1 is SNHLY, CDR2 FYNNEI, per germline. The CDR3 has 13 amino acids. Deletions cut 5 bases from V and 0 bases from J, with 7 bases between. The CDR3 coding sequence is TGTGCCAGCAGTCTAGACGTGAACACTGAAGCTTTCTTT. Residues: CASSLDVNTEAFF.

The rearrangement links TRBV5-1 to TRBJ1-3; no firm D call. Germline V gene data show CDR1 as SGHRS and CDR2 as YFSETQ. V lost 2 bases to trimming and J lost 0 bases, with 6 bases between them. CDR3 length: 14 amino acids. The CDR3 coding sequence is TGCGCCAGCAGCTTTCAGGACTCTGGAAACACCATATATTTT. It codes for CASSFQDSGNTIYF.

The rearrangement joins TRBV6-1 to TRBJ2-1; 8 bases fit TRBD1. The J segment lost 16 bases and the V segment lost 2 bases, leaving 7 bases of the junction unmatched. The CDR3 contains 12 residues. The germline V gene encodes CDR1 MNHNS and CDR2 SASEGT. The CDR3 DNA is TGTGCCAGCAGTGAACGGACAGGGCCCCTCTTCTTC. It specifies CASSERTGPLFF.

The CDR3 nucleotides read TGTGCCAGTAGTTCCGGGACAGGGCCCGCAACTAATGAAAAACTGTTTTTT. It translates to CASSSGTGPATNEKLFF. The chain combines TRBV19 with TRBJ1-4, with 9 bases aligning to TRBD1. The CDR3 loop spans 17 amino acids. In germline, CDR1 is LNHDA, CDR2 SQIVND (reference sequence). J was trimmed by 0 bases and V by 5 bases; bases with no gene match: 7.

This clone was detected a few times. The rearrangement links TRBV7-8 to TRBJ2-1; D not resolved. Germline CDR1 is SGHVS and CDR2 is FQNEAQ. Between the trimmed V and J ends, which lost 3 bases and 6 bases, there was a span of 9 bases. This CDR3 contains 13 residues. In DNA, the CDR3 is TGTGCCAGCAGCTTCTTTAGTGTCAATGAGCAGTTCTTC. Protein product: CASSFFSVNEQFF. The full variable domain, in which reference TRBV7-8 and TRBJ2-1 provide the parts outside the CDR3, is GAGVSQSPRYKVAKRGQDVALRCDPISGHVSLFWYQQALGQGPEFLTYFQNEAQLDKSGLPSDRFFAERPEGSVSTLKIQRTQQEDSAVYLCASSFFSVNEQFFGPGTRLTVL.

This clone showed up just a few times. Other DNA sequences in this sample translate to the same CDR3. This chain uses TRBV30 with TRBJ2-7; no reliable D call. Germline V CDR1 and CDR2: GTSNPN, SVGIG (reference sequence). The germline V and J ends were trimmed by 0 bases and 3 bases, with 12 bases remaining between them. This CDR3 has 14 residues. CDR3 sequence (DNA): TGTGCCTGGAGTGTACCGCCTCAGGTCTACGAGCAGTACTTC. Its protein is CAWSVPPQVYEQYF. Full variable domain (rest looked up from reference TRBV30 and TRBJ2-7): SQTIHQWPATLVQPVGSPLSLECTVEGTSNPNLYWYRQAAGRGLQLLFYSVGIGQISSEVPQNLSASRPQDRQFILSSKKLLLSDSGFYLCAWSVPPQVYEQYFGPGTRLTVT.

In DNA, the CDR3 is TGTGCCAGCAGCTCTAGCGGGGGGTTTTACAATGAGCAGTTCTTC. It codes for CASSSSGGFYNEQFF. This chain uses TRBV7-9 with TRBJ2-1; 11 positions match TRBD2. The length of the CDR3 is 15 residues. Germline CDR1 SEHNR, CDR2 FQNEAQ (reference sequence). Trimming cost V 4 bases and J 4 bases; bases outside gene matches: 3.

The chain employs TRBV6-1 and TRBJ2-4, with 8 bases identical to TRBD1. The junction had 15 bases not matched to a gene; V was cut back by 7 bases and J by 10 bases. The CDR3 loop spans 15 amino acids. Germline CDR1 reads MNHNS; CDR2 reads SASEGT. The CDR3 DNA follows: TGTGCCAGCACCCTGGGACAGGCGGTAATTTATATTCAGTACTTC. Translated, it gives CASTLGQAVIYIQYF.

The chain is built from TRBV19 and TRBJ1-5; tentative D call: TRBD1 (6 bases). The V end was cut by 9 bases, the J end by 4 bases, with 19 bases between. The CDR3 is made up of 15 amino acids. The germline CDR1 and CDR2 sequences are LNHDA and SQIVND (reference sequence). The DNA of the CDR3 is TGTGCCAGCAATACGGTAGGGACACCTAATCAGCCCCAGCATTTT. It translates to CASNTVGTPNQPQHF.

On this clone: The sample holds other DNA sequences that translate to the same CDR3. The J gene is TRBJ2-5, the V gene TRBV5-1, with D possibly matching TRBD1 (6 bases). V lost 4 bases to trimming and J lost 4 bases, with 11 bases between them. The CDR3 sequence is 13 residues long. CDR1 SGHRS and CDR2 YFSETQ come from the germline V gene. The CDR3: CASSPQGRETQYF. The CDR3 DNA is TGCGCCAGCAGCCCACAGGGTAGAGAGACCCAGTACTTC.

This clone has only one observation. This rearrangement joins TRBV19 to TRBJ1-5, with D unclear. Germline V CDR1 and CDR2: LNHDA, SQIVND (reference sequence). The CDR3 consists of 15 residues. V dropped 3 bases and J dropped 1 base, with 10 bases sitting between them. CDR3 in DNA: TGTGCCAGTAGTATGTCGGGAAGGAGCAATCAGCCCCAGCATTTT. Translating gives CASSMSGRSNQPQHF.

Worth noting for this clone: Given a much more abundant clone one base away, this may be a read error. The same CDR3 is also encoded by other DNA sequences in this sample. V and J are TRBV5-8 and TRBJ2-5, with unresolved D. Trimming shortened V by 1 base and J by 4 bases, and 2 bases separated the two germline ends. Per germline, CDR1 SGHTS and CDR2 YDEGEE. CDR3 size: 11 residues. The CDR3 protein is CASSLRETQYF. The DNA for the CDR3 is TGTGCCAGCAGCTTGAGAGAGACCCAGTACTTC. Combining the CDR3 with reference TRBV5-8 and TRBJ2-5 gives the whole variable domain EAGVTQSPTHLIKTRGQQATLRCSPISGHTSVYWYQQALGLGLQFLLWYDEGEERNRGNFPPRFSGRQFPNYSSELNVNALELEDSALYLCASSLRETQYFGPGTRLLVL.

This clone was counted only a few times. The chain is built from TRBV6-1 and TRBJ1-4; 8 nucleotides align to TRBD1. Germline-derived CDR1 and CDR2 are MNHNS and SASEGT. The CDR3 length is 16 residues. V gave up 4 bases and J gave up 0 bases; unmatched junction bases: 4. The CDR3 region is CASSGGQGATNEKLFF. The CDR3 coding sequence is TGTGCCAGCAGTGGAGGACAGGGTGCAACTAATGAAAAACTGTTTTTT.

The chain couples TRBV5-4 to TRBJ1-6; D is possibly TRBD1 (6 bases). Trimming removed 4 bases from V and 9 bases from J, with 17 bases in between. From germline, CDR1 is SGHNT and CDR2 YYREEE (reference sequence). CDR3 length equals 15 residues. For the CDR3, the DNA is TGTGCCAGCAGCCCTTACAGGGATTGGGGTTCACCCCTCCACTTT. It yields the protein CASSPYRDWGSPLHF.

DNA of the CDR3: TGTGCCAGCAGCTTAGTATCCGGCGGGGGTAGCTTCGGCTACACCTTC. It translates to CASSLVSGGGSFGYTF. The genes are TRBV7-2 and TRBJ1-2; the D gene is possibly TRBD1 (5 bases). The CDR3 is 16 residues long. Germline V gives CDR1 SGHTA, CDR2 FQGNSA. Trimming left V 1 base short and J 8 bases short, with 20 bases between.

This clone was seen more than once but under ten times. The chain links TRBV6-6 to TRBJ1-4, with 11 bases that match TRBD1. The CDR3 covers 16 residues. Trimming at V came to 0 bases and at J to 10 bases, leaving 7 bases not matched to a gene. Per the germline V gene, CDR1 is MNHNY and CDR2 is SVGAGI (reference sequence). The CDR3 coding sequence is TGTGCCAGCAGTTACTCGACCGGGACAGGGGGTACAAAACTGTTTTTT. Its translation is CASSYSTGTGGTKLFF.